This entry lists 14 T cell receptor beta chains sequenced from one sample in a study of control samples from healthy donors and cancer patients. TCRdb's copy holds only in-frame clones and misses some; the assay was immunoSEQ multiplex PCR. The sample consists of 120,000 to 150,000 clones, over 85% of them appearing once. Sequencing was done on a sample of blood. These receptors came from a man aged 18 to 30 in good health.

This clone was observed a handful of times. V usage is TRBV5-1 and J usage is TRBJ1-2; a weak D match, TRBD1 (6 bases). The ends were cut back, 4 bases at V and 0 bases at J, with 19 bases in the middle. Germline values: CDR1 SGHRS, CDR2 YFSETQ. This CDR3 is built from 17 residues. This chain's CDR3 is CASSMDSIRGANYGYTF. The CDR3 nucleotides are TGCGCCAGCAGCATGGACAGCATTAGAGGAGCTAACTATGGCTACACCTTC.

The V gene is TRBV18, the J gene TRBJ2-2; the D is unclear. Germline CDR1 is KGHSH and CDR2 is LQKENI. V lost 2 bases, J lost 0 bases, and 10 bases lay in between. This CDR3 comprises 16 residues. In DNA form, the CDR3 reads TGTGCCAGCTCACCATACGGCCGCGCGAACACCGGGGAGCTGTTTTTT. Protein sequence: CASSPYGRANTGELFF.

The V gene is TRBV11-2, the J gene TRBJ1-1; no reliable D call. This CDR3 is built from 10 residues. V was cut by 5 bases and J by 8 bases, with 6 bases left in between. The germline V gene encodes CDR1 SGHAT and CDR2 FQNNGV. The CDR3 coding sequence is TGTGCCAGCAGCCGTGCCGAAGCTTTCTTT. This sequence encodes CASSRAEAFF.

Only a few counts were recorded for this clone. The chain is built from TRBV6-4 and TRBJ2-3; 10 positions match TRBD2. The CDR3 is 15 residues long. Germline V gene data show CDR1 as MRHNA and CDR2 as SNTAGT. V trimming: 2 bases; J trimming: 1 base; junction bases outside the gene matches: 0. In DNA, the CDR3 is TGTGCCAGCAGTGACGGGACTAGCGGCACAGATACGCAGTATTTT. Its protein product is CASSDGTSGTDTQYF.

This clone was recorded only once. The chain's CDR3 is CASSVGTGGYGEQANYGYTF. The DNA for the CDR3 is TGTGCCAGCAGCGTAGGGACAGGGGGTTACGGGGAGCAAGCTAACTATGGCTACACCTTC. The chain carries TRBV9 and TRBJ1-2, with 10 nucleotides matching TRBD1. Germline CDR1 is SGDLS and CDR2 is YYNGEE. V trimming: 0 bases; J trimming: 0 bases; junction bases outside the gene matches: 14. The CDR3 spans 20 residues.

The J gene is TRBJ1-1, the V gene TRBV27, with TRBD1 matching over 10 bases. The germline CDR1 and CDR2 sequences are MNHEY and SMNVEV (reference sequence). The CDR3 consists of 14 residues. V trimming: 6 bases; J trimming: 6 bases; junction bases outside the gene matches: 7. The CDR3 spells CASSRIGQGAEAFF. The CDR3 DNA is TGTGCCAGCAGCCGAATCGGACAGGGGGCTGAAGCTTTCTTT.

The chain uses TRBV24-1 and TRBJ1-2; possible D gene TRBD1, 5 bases. This CDR3 is built from 13 residues. The germline V gene encodes CDR1 KGHDR and CDR2 SFDVKD. Trimming cost V 5 bases and J 8 bases, with 14 bases left between them. As DNA, the CDR3 is TGTGCCACCAGTGCTGGGGACCCCGGGGGCTACACCTTC. Protein sequence: CATSAGDPGGYTF.

The J gene is TRBJ2-7, the V gene TRBV10-2; 8 bases are shared with TRBD1. This CDR3 is 15 amino acids long. V shed 6 bases, J shed 2 bases, and the junction held 9 bases outside the gene matches. The germline V gene has CDR1 WSHSY and CDR2 SAAADI. Here the CDR3 DNA reads TGCGCCAGCAGAAGGACAGGGTCGCAACCCTACGAGCAGTACTTC. This translates into CASRRTGSQPYEQYF.

CDR3 sequence reads: CSALISDTIYF. CDR3 nucleotide sequence: TGCAGTGCCCTGATAAGTGACACCATATATTTT. This chain uses TRBV20-1 with TRBJ1-3; the D is unclear. Germline V CDR1 and CDR2: DFQATT, SNEGSKA (reference sequence). The CDR3 has 11 amino acids. V shed 6 bases and J shed 8 bases, with 11 bases lying between them.

This chain connects TRBV30 to TRBJ1-5; 8 positions agree with TRBD1. Germline V lookup: CDR1 GTSNPN, CDR2 SVGIG (reference sequence). This CDR3 contains 12 residues. V dropped 2 bases and J dropped 7; count of bases not matched to a gene: 1. CDR3 loop: CAWSYRGQPQHF. The CDR3 bases are TGTGCCTGGAGTTACAGGGGGCAGCCCCAGCATTTT.

The CDR3 is CASRGGLYTGELFF. The CDR3 DNA reads TGTGCCAGCAGAGGCGGGTTATACACCGGGGAGCTGTTTTTT. The chain links TRBV6-5 to TRBJ2-2; D is possibly TRBD2 (5 bases). V gave up 6 bases and J gave up 3 bases, with 11 bases separating them. This CDR3 is built from 14 residues. Germline-derived CDR1 and CDR2 are MNHEY and SVGAGI.

V gene TRBV19 combines with J gene TRBJ1-1; the D gene is possibly TRBD1 (5 bases). The CDR3 has 14 amino acids. Germline values: CDR1 LNHDA, CDR2 SQIVND (reference sequence). Trimming shortened V by 4 bases and J by 5 bases, and 14 bases separated the two germline ends. The DNA for the CDR3 is TGTGCCAGTAGTAATACAGGTTCCTGGACTGAAGCTTTCTTT. Its translation is CASSNTGSWTEAFF.

The gene calls are TRBV11-2 and TRBJ1-1; D is unclear. Per the germline V gene, CDR1 is SGHAT and CDR2 is FQNNGV. Between the trimmed V and J ends, which lost 1 base and 4 bases, there was a span of 10 bases. The CDR3 is 14 amino acids. CDR3 region: CASSLVVQSTEAFF. CDR3 DNA sequence: TGTGCCAGCAGCTTAGTGGTACAGAGCACTGAAGCTTTCTTT.

This CDR3 reads CASSVERADPSTDTQYF. DNA of the CDR3: TGTGCCAGCAGCGTAGAACGGGCGGACCCCAGCACAGATACGCAGTATTTT. The rearrangement links TRBV9 to TRBJ2-3; D unclear. Germline CDR1 SGDLS, CDR2 YYNGEE. The CDR3 runs to 17 residues. Trimming left V 0 bases short and J 0 bases short, with 14 bases between.